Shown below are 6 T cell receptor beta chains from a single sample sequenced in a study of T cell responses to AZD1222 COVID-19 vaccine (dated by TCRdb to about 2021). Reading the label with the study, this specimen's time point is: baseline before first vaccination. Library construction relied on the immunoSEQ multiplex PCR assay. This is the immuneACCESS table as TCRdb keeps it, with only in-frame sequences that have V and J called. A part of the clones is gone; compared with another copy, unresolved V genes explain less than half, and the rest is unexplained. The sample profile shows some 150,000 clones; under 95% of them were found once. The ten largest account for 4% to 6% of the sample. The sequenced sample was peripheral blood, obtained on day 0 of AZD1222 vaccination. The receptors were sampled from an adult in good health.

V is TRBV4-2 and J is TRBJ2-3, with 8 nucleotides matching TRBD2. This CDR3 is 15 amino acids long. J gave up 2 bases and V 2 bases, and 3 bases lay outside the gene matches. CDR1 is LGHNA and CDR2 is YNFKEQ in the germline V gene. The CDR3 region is CASSQQRGNTDTQYF. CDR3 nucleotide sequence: TGTGCCAGCAGCCAACAGCGGGGGAACACAGATACGCAGTATTTT.

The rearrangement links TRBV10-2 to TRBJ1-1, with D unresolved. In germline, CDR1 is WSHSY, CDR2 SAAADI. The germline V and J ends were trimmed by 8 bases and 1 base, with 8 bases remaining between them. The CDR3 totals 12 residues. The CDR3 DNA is TGCGCCAGCCAAGAGGGGAACACTGAAGCTTTCTTT. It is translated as CASQEGNTEAFF.

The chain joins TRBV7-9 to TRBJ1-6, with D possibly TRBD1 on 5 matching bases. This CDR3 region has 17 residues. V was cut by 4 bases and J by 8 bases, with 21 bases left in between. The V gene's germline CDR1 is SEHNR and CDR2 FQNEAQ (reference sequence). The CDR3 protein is CASSSRPRDGGDSPLHF. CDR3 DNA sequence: TGTGCCAGCAGCTCGAGACCCCGGGACGGTGGGGATTCACCCCTCCACTTT.

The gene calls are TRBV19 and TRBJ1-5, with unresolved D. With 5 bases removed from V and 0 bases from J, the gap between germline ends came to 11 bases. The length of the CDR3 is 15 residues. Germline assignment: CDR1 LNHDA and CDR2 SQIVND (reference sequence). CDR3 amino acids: CASSWRHNSNQPQHF. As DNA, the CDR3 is TGTGCCAGTAGTTGGAGACATAATAGCAATCAGCCCCAGCATTTT.

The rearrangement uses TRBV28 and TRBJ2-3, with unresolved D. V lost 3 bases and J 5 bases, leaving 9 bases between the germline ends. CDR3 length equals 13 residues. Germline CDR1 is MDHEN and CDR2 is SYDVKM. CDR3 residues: CASSFRFLDTQYF. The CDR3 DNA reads TGTGCCAGCAGTTTCCGTTTTTTAGATACGCAGTATTTT.

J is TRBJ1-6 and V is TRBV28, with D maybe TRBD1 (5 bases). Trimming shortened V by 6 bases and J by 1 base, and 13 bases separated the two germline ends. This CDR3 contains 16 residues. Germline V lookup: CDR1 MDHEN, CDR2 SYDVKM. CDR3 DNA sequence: TGTGCCAGCAGACCCGCAGGGACGTCCTATAATTCACCCCTCCACTTT. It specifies CASRPAGTSYNSPLHF.